What follows describes a single T cell receptor (beta chain). Its antigen remains unknown. This sample was taken from a study of cytomegalovirus exposure and HLA in healthy donors. About the research overall: An early data release held some 85 million unique TCRs from HLA-typed donors.

Germline V lookup: CDR1 ENHRY, CDR2 SYGVKD. CDR3 length: 14 amino acids. Trimming removed 8 bases from V and 2 bases from J, with 15 bases in between. Overall study results and limits: Sequencing depth across donors, presence/absence analyses assumed, was roughly uniform. Most CMV-associated TCR beta chains appeared HLA-restricted in a later analysis.

PCR employed 60 Vbeta and 13 Jbeta primers. Profiled with immunoSEQ multiplex PCR; TCRdb holds only in-frame clones, not every one. This sample has approximately 220,000 clones; approximately 88% occur once, and the top ten carry roughly 0.75%. Sequenced input: PBMCs. V and J are TRBV10-3 and TRBJ1-1, with D maybe TRBD1 (5 bases). This TCR derives from a boy under 10 years old in good health and CMV-seronegative. The CDR3 here is CAIAGEFTNTEAFF. The CDR3 coding sequence is TGTGCCATCGCGGGGGAGTTTACAAACACTGAAGCTTTCTTT.